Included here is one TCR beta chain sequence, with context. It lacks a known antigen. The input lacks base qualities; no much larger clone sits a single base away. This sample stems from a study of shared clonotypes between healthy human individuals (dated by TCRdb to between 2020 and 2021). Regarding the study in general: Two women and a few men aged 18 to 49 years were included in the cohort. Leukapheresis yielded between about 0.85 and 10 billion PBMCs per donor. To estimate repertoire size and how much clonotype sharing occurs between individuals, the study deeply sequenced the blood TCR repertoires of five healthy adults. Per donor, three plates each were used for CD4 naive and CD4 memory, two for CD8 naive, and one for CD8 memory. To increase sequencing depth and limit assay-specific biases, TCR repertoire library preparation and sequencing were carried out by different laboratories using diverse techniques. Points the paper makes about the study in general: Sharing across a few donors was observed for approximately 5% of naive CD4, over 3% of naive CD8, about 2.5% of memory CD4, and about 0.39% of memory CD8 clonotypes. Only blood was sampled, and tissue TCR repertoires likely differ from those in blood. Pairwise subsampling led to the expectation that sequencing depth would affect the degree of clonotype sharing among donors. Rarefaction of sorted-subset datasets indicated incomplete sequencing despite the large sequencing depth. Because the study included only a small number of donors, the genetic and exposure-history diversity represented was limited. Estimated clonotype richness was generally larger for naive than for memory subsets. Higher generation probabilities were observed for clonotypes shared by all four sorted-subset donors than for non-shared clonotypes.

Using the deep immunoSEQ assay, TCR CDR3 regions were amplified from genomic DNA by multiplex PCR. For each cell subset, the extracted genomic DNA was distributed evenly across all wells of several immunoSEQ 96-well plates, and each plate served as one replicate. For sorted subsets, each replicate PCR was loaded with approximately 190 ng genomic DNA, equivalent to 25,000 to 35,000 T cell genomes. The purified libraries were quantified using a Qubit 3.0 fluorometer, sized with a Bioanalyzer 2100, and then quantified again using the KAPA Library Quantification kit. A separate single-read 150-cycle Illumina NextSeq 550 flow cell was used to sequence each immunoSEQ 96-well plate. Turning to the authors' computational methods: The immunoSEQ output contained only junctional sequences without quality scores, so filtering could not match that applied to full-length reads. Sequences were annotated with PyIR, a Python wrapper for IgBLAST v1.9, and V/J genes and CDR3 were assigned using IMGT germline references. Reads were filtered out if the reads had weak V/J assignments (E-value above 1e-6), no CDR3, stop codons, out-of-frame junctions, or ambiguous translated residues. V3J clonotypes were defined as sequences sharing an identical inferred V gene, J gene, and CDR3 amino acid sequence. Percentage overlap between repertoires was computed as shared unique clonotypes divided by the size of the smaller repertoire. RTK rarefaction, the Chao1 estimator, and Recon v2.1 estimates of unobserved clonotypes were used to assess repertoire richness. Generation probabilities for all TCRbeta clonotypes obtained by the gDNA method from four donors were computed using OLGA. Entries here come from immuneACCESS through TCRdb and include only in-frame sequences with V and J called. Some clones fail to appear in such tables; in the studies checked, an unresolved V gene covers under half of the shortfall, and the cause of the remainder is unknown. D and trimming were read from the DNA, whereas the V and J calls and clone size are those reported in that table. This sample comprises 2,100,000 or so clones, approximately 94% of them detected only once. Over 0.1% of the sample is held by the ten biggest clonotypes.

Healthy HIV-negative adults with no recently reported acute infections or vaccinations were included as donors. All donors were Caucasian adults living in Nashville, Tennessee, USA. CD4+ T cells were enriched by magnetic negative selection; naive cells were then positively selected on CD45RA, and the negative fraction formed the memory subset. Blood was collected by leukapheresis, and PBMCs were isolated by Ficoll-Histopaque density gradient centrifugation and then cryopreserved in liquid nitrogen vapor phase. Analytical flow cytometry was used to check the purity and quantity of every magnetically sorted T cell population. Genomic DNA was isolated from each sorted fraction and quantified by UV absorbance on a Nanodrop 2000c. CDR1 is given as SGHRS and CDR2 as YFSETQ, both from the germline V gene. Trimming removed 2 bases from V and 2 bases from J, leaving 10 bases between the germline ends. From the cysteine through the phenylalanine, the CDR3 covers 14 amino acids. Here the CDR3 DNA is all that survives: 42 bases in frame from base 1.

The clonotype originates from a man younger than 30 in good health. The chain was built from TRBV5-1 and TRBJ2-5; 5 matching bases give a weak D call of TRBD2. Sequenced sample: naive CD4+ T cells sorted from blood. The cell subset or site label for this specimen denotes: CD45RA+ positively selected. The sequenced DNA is TGCGCCAGCAGCTTAGCGGTGGGACAAGAGACCCAGTACTTC. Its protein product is CASSLAVGQETQYF. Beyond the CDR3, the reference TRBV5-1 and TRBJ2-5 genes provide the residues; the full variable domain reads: KAGVTQTPRYLIKTRGQQVTLSCSPISGHRSVSWYQQTPGQGLQFLFEYFSETQRNKGNFPGRFSGRQFSNSRSEMNVSTLELGDSALYLCASSLAVGQETQYFGPGTRLLVL.